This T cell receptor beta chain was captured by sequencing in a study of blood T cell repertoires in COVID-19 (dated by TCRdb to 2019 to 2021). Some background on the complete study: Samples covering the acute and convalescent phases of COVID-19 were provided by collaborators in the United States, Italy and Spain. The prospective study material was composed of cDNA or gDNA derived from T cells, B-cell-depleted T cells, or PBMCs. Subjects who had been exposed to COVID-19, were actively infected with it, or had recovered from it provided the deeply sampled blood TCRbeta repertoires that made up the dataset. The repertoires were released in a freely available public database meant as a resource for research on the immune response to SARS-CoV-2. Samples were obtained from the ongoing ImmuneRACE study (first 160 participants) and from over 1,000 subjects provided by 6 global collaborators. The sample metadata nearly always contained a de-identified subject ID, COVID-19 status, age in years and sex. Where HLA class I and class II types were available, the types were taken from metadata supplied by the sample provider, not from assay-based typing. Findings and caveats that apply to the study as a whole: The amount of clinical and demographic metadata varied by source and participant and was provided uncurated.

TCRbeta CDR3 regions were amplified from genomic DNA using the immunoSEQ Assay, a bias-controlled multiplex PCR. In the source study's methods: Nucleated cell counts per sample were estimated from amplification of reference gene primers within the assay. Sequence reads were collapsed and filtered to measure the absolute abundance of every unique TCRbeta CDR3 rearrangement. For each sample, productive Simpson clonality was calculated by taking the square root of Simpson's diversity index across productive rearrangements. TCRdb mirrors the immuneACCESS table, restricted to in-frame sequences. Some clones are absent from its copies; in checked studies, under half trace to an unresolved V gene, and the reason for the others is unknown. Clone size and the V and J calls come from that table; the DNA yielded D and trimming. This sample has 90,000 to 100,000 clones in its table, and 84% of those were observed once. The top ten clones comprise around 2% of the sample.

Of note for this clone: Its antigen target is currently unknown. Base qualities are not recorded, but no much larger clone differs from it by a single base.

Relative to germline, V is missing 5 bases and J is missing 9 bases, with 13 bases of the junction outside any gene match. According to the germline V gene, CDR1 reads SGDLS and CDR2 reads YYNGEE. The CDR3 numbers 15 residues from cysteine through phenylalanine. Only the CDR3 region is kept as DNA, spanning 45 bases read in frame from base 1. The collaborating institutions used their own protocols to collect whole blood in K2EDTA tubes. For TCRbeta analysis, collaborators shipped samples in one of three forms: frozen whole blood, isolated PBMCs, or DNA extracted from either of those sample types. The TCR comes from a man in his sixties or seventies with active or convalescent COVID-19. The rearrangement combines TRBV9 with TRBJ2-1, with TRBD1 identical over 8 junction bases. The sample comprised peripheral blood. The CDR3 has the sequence CASRPPGQEGGEQFF. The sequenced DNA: TGTGCCAGCAGACCTCCGGGACAGGAGGGTGGTGAGCAGTTCTTC.